This entry features one T cell receptor beta chain sequence. CDR1 and CDR2 from the germline V gene are SNHLY and FYNNEI. V dropped 5 bases and J dropped 1; count of bases not matched to a gene: 6. The CDR3 runs 17 residues. The data stem from a study of blood T cell repertoires in COVID-19. Study information: Spain, Italy and the United States supplied samples that represented acute and convalescent COVID-19. The cDNA or gDNA used as material had been derived from T cells, B-cell-depleted T cells, or PBMCs.

Sequencing used immunoSEQ multiplex PCR; TCRdb keeps in-frame clones, though not all of them. In the table there are more than 300,000 clones, roughly 86% of which are singletons. V usage is TRBV2 and J usage is TRBJ2-3; 13 nucleotides agree with TRBD2. This receptor was identified in a woman between 25 and 40 years old with COVID-19, enrolled during active disease. Specimen: peripheral blood. CDR3 region: CASSYPGLAGGTDTQYF. In DNA form, the CDR3 reads TGTGCCAGCAGTTACCCCGGACTAGCGGGGGGCACAGATACGCAGTATTTT.